One and the same sample provided the 5 T cell receptor beta chains below, sequenced in a study of Ad26.COV2.S vaccination and SARS-CoV-2 variants. Repertoires were generated with immunoSEQ multiplex PCR, while TCRdb's copy carries only in-frame clones and drops some. The top ten hold 9% to 15% of the sample, which has around 450,000 clones, 80% to 95% seen once. Treatment in this sample: about 20 received Ad26.COV2.S at low or high dose, single or two shots; roughly five received placebo; per-sample allocation not given. On day 63 after the first injection, vaccine and placebo recipients gave samples. Source: peripheral blood, taken in a trial of Ad26.COV2.S vaccine versus placebo. The receptors derive from a person aged 18-60 years who received the Ad26.COV2.S COVID-19 vaccine or a placebo.

This chain connects TRBV7-8 to TRBJ2-2; the D gene is possibly TRBD1 (5 bases). The ends were cut back, 1 base at V and 3 bases at J, with 9 bases in the middle. The CDR3 is made up of 15 amino acids. Germline V gene data show CDR1 as SGHVS and CDR2 as FQNEAQ. In DNA, the CDR3 is TGTGCCAGCAGCTTAGGGCAGGGATACACCGGGGAGCTGTTTTTT. Translating it yields CASSLGQGYTGELFF. Variable domain in full (rest from reference TRBV7-8 and TRBJ2-2): GAGVSQSPRYKVAKRGQDVALRCDPISGHVSLFWYQQALGQGPEFLTYFQNEAQLDKSGLPSDRFFAERPEGSVSTLKIQRTQQEDSAVYLCASSLGQGYTGELFFGEGSRLTVL.

The V gene is TRBV6-2 or TRBV6-3, the J gene TRBJ2-1, with TRBD1 matching 8 bases. Trimming cost V 5 bases and J 3 bases; bases outside gene matches: 6. CDR1 and CDR2 from the germline V gene are MNHEY and SVGEGT. The length of the CDR3 is 15 residues. The CDR3, as DNA: TGTGCCAGCAGTCACCCCGGACAGGGCTACAATGAGCAGTTCTTC. It yields the protein CASSHPGQGYNEQFF.

This chain links TRBV14 with TRBJ2-1; 9 positions agree with TRBD2. CDR3 size: 16 residues. Germline CDR1 is SGHDN and CDR2 is FVKESK. Trimming at V came to 2 bases and at J to 3 bases, leaving 5 bases not matched to a gene. As DNA, the CDR3 is TGTGCCAGCAGCCAAATCGCTAGCGGGGTCTACAATGAGCAGTTCTTC. Translating gives CASSQIASGVYNEQFF.

The chain recombines TRBV19 with TRBJ2-5; D could derive from TRBD1 or TRBD2 (5 bases each). Germline assignment: CDR1 LNHDA and CDR2 SQIVND (reference sequence). CDR3 length equals 17 residues. With 5 bases removed from V and 4 bases from J, the gap between germline ends came to 23 bases. The CDR3 loop reads CASSSIEEGRVAETQYF. As DNA, the CDR3 is TGTGCCAGTAGTTCGATTGAAGAGGGGCGGGTTGCAGAGACCCAGTACTTC.

Details on this clone: This sample also contains other DNA sequences that code for the same CDR3. V usage is TRBV5-1 and J usage is TRBJ2-5; D unclear. CDR3 length equals 14 residues. Per the germline V gene, CDR1 is SGHRS and CDR2 is YFSETQ. V was cut by 0 bases and J by 2 bases, with 8 bases left in between. CDR3 sequence: CASSLAGSQETQYF. The CDR3 DNA follows: TGCGCCAGCAGCTTGGCAGGCAGTCAAGAGACCCAGTACTTC.